The entry that follows covers one T cell receptor beta chain sequence. The antigen remains undetermined. V gave up 0 bases and J gave up 7 bases, with 13 bases separating them. The CDR3 spans 14 residues. CDR1 is LGHDT and CDR2 is YNNKEL in the germline V gene (reference sequence). TCR beta CDR3 sequences were amplified from RNA transcripts. A set of HTBI primers served as the primers for a first-round RT-PCR of the TCR CDR3. TCRdb reprocessed the multiplex PCR reads with MiXCR, giving one entry per CDR3 protein. Of around 520,000 distinct CDR3 sequences in the sample, 13% to 15% are singletons; the top ten hold roughly 14%. Uncontrolled infection, other autoimmune disease, pregnancy and lactation each barred patients from inclusion. These data originate in a study of T cells in Graves' hyperthyroidism and ophthalmopathy. About the study: Before treatment of any kind, peripheral blood was taken at initial diagnosis. Study results and limitations: Most clonotypes expanded in thyroid above 0.001 were likewise present in blood. The model forecast ophthalmopathy, anticipating it by a median around 6.5 months before onset.

The V gene is TRBV3-1, the J gene TRBJ2-7; a weak D match, TRBD2 (6 bases). Material: blood. The receptor's source is a woman between 40 and 55 years old with Graves' hyperthyroidism. The CDR3 region has the DNA TGTGCCAGCAGCCAAGATACGGCTAGCGCTGAGCAGTACTTC. Translating gives CASSQDTASAEQYF.